This TCR beta chain was recovered during a study of T cell clonality in common variable immunodeficiency. Findings of the study overall: Common variable immunodeficiency TCR beta sequences reportedly had fewer deletions and N-nucleotide insertions. CVID subjects had higher TCRbeta clonality than healthy controls, most marked in about a third. Fewer TCRbeta clones were shared among CVID subjects than controls.

Libraries were prepared by immunoSEQ multiplex PCR; TCRdb keeps only in-frame clonotypes and omits some of them. The sample was found to contain 15,000 to 25,000 clones, and every one recurs. CVID subjects were 15 female and around 31 male, aged about 8 to 70. Germline V lookup: CDR1 LNHDA, CDR2 SQIVND (reference sequence). This CDR3 has 15 amino acids. After removal of 8 bases from V and 1 base from J, the junction contained 10 bases not matched to a gene. This clone came up a few times. What it binds is not known. The missing CDR3 end, 3 residues past where the read stops, is filled in from the germline J gene.

The sample consisted of peripheral blood mononuclear cells. The clonotype originates from a human donor with common variable immunodeficiency. This chain connects TRBV19 to TRBJ2-7; TRBD2 matches 8 bases. This CDR3 reads CASSVVREASYEQYF. Partial CDR3 DNA: TGTGCCAGTTCGGTTGTGCGGGAGGCATCCTACGAG.